This T cell receptor beta chain is drawn from a study of blood T cell repertoires in COVID-19. Study-wide background: There were acute and convalescent COVID-19 samples, and they came from the United States, Italy and Spain.

The authors' processing: By means of reference gene primer amplification, nucleated cell counts were estimated. Assay: immunoSEQ multiplex PCR; the TCRdb copy retains only in-frame clones and omits some. V and J calls and clone size come straight from that table; D and trimming were deduced from the DNA. Of around 130,000 clones in the sample, around 83% were seen once. Seattle's enrolled individuals joined amid active infection and were then monitored longitudinally. Trimming shortened V by 0 bases and J by 0 bases, and 15 bases separated the two germline ends. The germline gives CDR1 GTSNPN, CDR2 SVGIG (reference sequence). The CDR3 is made up of 18 amino acids.

Sequences were obtained from peripheral blood. The genes are TRBV30 and TRBJ2-6; possibly TRBD1 for D (7 bases). The TCR sequence derives from a man between 25 and 39 years old with COVID-19, enrolled during active disease. Written as DNA, the CDR3 is TGTGCCTGGAGTGTACTAAGACAGGGACTCTCTGGGGCCAACGTCCTGACTTTC. Translation gives CAWSVLRQGLSGANVLTF.